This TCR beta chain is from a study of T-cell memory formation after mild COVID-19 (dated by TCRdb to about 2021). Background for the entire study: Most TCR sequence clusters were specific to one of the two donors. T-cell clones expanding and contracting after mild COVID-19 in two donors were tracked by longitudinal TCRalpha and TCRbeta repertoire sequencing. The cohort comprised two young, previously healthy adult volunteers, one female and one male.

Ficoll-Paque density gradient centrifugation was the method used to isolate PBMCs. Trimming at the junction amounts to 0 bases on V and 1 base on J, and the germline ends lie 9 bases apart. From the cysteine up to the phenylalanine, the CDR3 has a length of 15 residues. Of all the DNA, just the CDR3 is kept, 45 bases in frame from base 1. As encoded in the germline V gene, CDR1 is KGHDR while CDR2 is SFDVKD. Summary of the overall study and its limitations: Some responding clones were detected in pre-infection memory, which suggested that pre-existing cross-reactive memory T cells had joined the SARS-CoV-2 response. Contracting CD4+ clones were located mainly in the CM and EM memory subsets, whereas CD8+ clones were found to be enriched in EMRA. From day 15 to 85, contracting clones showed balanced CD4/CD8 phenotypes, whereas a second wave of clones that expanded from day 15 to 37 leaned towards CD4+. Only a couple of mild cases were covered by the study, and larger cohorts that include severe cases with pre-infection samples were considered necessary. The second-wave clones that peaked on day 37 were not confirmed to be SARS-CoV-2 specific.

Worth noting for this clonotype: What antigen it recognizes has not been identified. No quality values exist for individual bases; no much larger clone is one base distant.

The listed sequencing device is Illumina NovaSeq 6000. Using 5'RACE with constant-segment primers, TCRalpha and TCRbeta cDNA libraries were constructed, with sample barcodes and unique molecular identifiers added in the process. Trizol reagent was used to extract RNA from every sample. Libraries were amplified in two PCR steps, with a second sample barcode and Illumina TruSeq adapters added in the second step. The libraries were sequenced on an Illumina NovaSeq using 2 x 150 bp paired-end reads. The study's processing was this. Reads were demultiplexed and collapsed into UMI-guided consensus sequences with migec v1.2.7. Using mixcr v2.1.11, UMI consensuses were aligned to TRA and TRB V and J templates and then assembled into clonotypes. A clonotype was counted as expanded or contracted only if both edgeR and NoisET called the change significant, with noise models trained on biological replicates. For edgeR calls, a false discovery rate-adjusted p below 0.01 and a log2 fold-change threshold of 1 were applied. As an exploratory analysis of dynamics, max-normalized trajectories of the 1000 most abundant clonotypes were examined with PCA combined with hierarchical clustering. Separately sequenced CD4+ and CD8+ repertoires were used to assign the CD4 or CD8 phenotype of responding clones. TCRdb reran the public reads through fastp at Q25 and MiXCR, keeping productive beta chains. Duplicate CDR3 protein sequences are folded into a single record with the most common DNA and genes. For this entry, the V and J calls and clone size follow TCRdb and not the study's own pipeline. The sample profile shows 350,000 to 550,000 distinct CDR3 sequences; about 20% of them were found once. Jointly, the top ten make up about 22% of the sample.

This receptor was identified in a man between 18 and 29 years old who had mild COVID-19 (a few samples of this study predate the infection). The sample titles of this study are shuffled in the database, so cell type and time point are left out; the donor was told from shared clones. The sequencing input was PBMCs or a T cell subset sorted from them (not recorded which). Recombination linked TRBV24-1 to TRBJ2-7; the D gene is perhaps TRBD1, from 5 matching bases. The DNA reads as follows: TGTGCCACCAGTGATTTGGGGGCAGATTCCTACGAGCAGTACTTC. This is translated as CATSDLGADSYEQYF.